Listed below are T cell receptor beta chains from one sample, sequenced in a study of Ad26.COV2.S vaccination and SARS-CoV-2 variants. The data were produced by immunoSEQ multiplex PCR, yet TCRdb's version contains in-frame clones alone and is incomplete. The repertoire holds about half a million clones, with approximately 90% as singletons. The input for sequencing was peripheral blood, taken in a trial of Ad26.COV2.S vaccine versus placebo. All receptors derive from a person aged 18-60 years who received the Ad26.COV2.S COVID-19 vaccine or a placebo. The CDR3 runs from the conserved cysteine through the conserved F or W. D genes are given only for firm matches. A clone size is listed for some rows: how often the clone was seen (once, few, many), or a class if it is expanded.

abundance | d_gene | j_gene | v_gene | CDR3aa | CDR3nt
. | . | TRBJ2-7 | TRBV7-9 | CASSGRERIHEQYF | TGTGCCAGCAGTGGTCGGGAGAGGATCCACGAGCAGTACTTC
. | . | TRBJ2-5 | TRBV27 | CASSLEGVPFRKETQYF | TGTGCCAGCAGTTTAGAGGGAGTCCCTTTCCGGAAAGAGACCCAGTACTTC
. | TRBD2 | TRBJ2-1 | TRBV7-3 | CASSPIAGGLNEQFF | TGTGCCAGCAGCCCAATCGCGGGGGGCCTCAATGAGCAGTTCTTC
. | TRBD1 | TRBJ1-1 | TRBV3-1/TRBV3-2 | CASSPDRGFEAFF | TGTGCCAGCAGCCCGGACAGGGGGTTTGAAGCTTTCTTT
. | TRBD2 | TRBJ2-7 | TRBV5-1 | CASSPEVAGPYEQYF | TGCGCCAGCAGTCCCGAGGTAGCGGGACCCTACGAGCAGTACTTC
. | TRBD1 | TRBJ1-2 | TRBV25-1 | CASSRQGQEGYTF | TGTGCCAGCAGTAGACAGGGGCAGGAGGGCTACACCTTC
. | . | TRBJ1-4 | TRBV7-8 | CASSKTNEKLFF | TGTGCCAGCAGCAAAACTAATGAAAAACTGTTTTTT
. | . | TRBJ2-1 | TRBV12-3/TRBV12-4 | CASSFPYNEQFF | TGTGCCAGCAGTTTCCCTTACAATGAGCAGTTCTTC
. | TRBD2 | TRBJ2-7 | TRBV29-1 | CSGRLAESTKQYF | TGCAGCGGCCGACTAGCGGAGTCTACGAAGCAGTACTTC
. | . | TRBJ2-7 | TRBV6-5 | CASRPTGTYEQYF | TGTGCCAGCCGACCCACAGGGACCTACGAGCAGTACTTC
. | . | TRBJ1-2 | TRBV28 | CASSRKEGGLVGGYTF | TGTGCCAGCAGTCGGAAGGAGGGGGGGTTGGTTGGTGGCTACACCTTC
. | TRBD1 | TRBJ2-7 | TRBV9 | CASSERTGGYEQYF | TGTGCCAGCAGCGAACGGACAGGGGGCTACGAGCAGTACTTC
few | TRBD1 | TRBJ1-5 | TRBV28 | CASRPNRRGQIQPQHF | TGTGCCAGCAGACCAAACCGCAGGGGGCAGATACAGCCCCAGCATTTT
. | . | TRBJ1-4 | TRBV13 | CASSPPGPNEKLFF | TGTGCCAGCAGCCCCCCAGGGCCCAATGAAAAACTGTTTTTT
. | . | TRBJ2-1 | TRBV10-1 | CASSVGDSSYNEQFF | TGCGCCAGCAGTGTCGGGGATAGCTCCTACAATGAGCAGTTCTTC
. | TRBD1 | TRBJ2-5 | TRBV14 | CASSQELQGIETQYF | TGTGCCAGCAGCCAAGAACTACAGGGGATAGAGACCCAGTACTTC
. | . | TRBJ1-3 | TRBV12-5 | CASGLVPPPEPGPRNTIYF | TGTGCTAGTGGTTTGGTACCCCCACCTGAACCGGGGCCACGAAACACCATATATTTT
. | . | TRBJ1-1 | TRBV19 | CASRGNPGDGPESFF | TGTGCCAGTAGGGGCAACCCAGGTGACGGACCAGAATCTTTCTTT
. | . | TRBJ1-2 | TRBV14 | CASSQDSGYGYTF | TGTGCCAGCAGCCAAGATTCAGGGTATGGCTACACCTTC
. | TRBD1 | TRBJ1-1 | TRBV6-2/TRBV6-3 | CASSPLQGLNTEAFF | TGTGCCAGCAGTCCCCTACAGGGGCTGAACACTGAAGCTTTCTTT
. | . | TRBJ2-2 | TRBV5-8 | CASSLAGFLNTGELFF | TGTGCCAGCAGCTTGGCGGGGTTTCTGAACACCGGGGAGCTGTTTTTT
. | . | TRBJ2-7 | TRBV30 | CAWSAGTWTDEQYF | TGTGCCTGGAGTGCCGGGACATGGACGGACGAGCAGTACTTC
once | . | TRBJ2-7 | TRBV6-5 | CASSYSGPREQYF | TGTGCCAGCAGTTACTCAGGCCCACGCGAGCAGTACTTC
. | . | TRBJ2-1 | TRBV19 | CASSILLVNPYNEQFF | TGTGCCAGTAGTATCTTGCTAGTAAACCCCTACAATGAGCAGTTCTTC
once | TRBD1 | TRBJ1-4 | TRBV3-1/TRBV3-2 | CASSQVVGQGSNEKLFF | TGTGCCAGCAGCCAAGTGGTGGGACAGGGAAGTAATGAAAAACTGTTTTTT
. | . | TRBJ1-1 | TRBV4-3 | CASSQDLGSEAFF | TGCGCCAGCAGCCAAGATTTGGGGTCTGAAGCTTTCTTT
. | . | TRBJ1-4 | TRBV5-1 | CASSFKTGQTNEKLFF | TGCGCCAGCAGCTTTAAAACCGGACAGACTAATGAAAAACTGTTTTTT
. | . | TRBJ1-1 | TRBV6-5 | CASSYNSLLNTEAFF | TGTGCCAGCAGTTACAACAGCCTCTTGAACACTGAAGCTTTCTTT
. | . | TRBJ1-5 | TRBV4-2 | CASSHSAGPNQPQHF | TGTGCCAGCAGCCATAGCGCCGGGCCGAATCAGCCCCAGCATTTT
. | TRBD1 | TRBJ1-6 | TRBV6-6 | CASSYRQGNNSPLHF | TGTGCCAGCAGTTACCGACAGGGGAATAATTCACCCCTCCACTTT
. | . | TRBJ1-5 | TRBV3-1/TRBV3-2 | CASSLGRGNQPQHF | TGTGCCAGCAGCCTCGGGAGGGGGAATCAGCCCCAGCATTTT
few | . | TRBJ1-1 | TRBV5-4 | CASSLGDRRTNTEAFF | TGTGCCAGCAGCTTGGGTGACAGGAGAACCAACACTGAAGCTTTCTTT
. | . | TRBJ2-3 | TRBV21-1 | CCGGGPYFTDTQYF | TGTTGCGGGGGGGGCCCCTATTTCACAGATACGCAGTATTTT
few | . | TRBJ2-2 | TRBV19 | CATRLAGGGTGELFF | TGTGCCACAAGACTAGCTGGGGGCGGGACCGGGGAGCTGTTTTTT
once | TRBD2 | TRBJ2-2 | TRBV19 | CASCGGGPTGELFF | TGTGCCAGTTGTGGGGGAGGGCCCACCGGGGAGCTGTTTTTT
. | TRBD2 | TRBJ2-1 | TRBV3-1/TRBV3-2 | CASSQLVAGGRSKQFF | TGTGCCAGCAGCCAATTGGTAGCGGGGGGTAGGAGTAAGCAGTTCTTC
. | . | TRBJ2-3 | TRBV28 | CASSLPQRTDTQYF | TGTGCCAGCAGTCTTCCGCAGCGCACAGATACGCAGTATTTT
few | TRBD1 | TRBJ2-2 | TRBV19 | CASMDRGTSFVAGELFF | TGTGCCAGTATGGACAGGGGGACCTCCTTTGTTGCTGGGGAGCTGTTTTTT
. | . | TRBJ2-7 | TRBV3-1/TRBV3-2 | CASKSAGSSYEQYF | TGTGCCAGCAAATCGGCAGGAAGCTCCTACGAGCAGTACTTC
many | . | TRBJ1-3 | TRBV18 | CASSLSNSGNTIYF | TGTGCCAGCTCACTATCGAACTCTGGAAACACCATATATTTT
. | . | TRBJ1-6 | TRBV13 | CASSPPDGNNSPLHF | TGTGCCAGCAGCCCCCCGGACGGCAATAATTCACCCCTCCACTTT
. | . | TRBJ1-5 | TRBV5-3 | CARSGRGYHF | TGTGCCAGAAGCGGCAGGGGCTATCATTTT
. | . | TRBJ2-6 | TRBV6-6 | CASSTIPRAGANVLTF | TGTGCCAGCAGCACTATCCCGCGCGCTGGGGCCAACGTCCTGACTTTC
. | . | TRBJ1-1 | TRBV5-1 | CASSSLGGYTEAFF | TGCGCCAGCAGCTCTTTAGGGGGATACACTGAAGCTTTCTTT
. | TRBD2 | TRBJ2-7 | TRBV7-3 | CASSLLAGYEQYF | TGTGCCAGCAGCTTACTAGCGGGCTACGAGCAGTACTTC
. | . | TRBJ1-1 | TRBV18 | CASSGLDSTEAFF | TGTGCCAGCTCTGGGCTGGACAGCACTGAAGCTTTCTTT
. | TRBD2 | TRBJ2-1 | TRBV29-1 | CSVGLAGGYNEQFF | TGCAGCGTCGGACTAGCGGGAGGCTACAATGAGCAGTTCTTC
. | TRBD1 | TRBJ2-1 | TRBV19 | CASSDPGQGIYEQFF | TGTGCCAGTAGCGATCCGGGACAGGGGATTTATGAGCAGTTCTTC
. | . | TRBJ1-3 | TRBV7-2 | CASSLEGGQSDRGTIYF | TGTGCCAGCAGCTTAGAAGGTGGACAGTCAGACCGGGGGACCATATATTTT
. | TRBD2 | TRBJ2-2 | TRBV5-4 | CASKDTPGLGGIGELFF | TGTGCCAGCAAGGACACTCCGGGACTAGGGGGGATCGGGGAGCTGTTTTTT
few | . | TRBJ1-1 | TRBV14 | CASSELTLNTEAFF | TGTGCCAGCAGCGAATTGACACTAAACACTGAAGCTTTCTTT
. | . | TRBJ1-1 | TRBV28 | CASAGGVNTEAFF | TGTGCTTCGGCGGGTGGGGTGAACACTGAAGCTTTCTTT
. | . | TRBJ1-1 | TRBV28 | CASSLRGNMNTEAFF | TGTGCCAGCAGTTTGCGGGGGAATATGAACACTGAAGCTTTCTTT